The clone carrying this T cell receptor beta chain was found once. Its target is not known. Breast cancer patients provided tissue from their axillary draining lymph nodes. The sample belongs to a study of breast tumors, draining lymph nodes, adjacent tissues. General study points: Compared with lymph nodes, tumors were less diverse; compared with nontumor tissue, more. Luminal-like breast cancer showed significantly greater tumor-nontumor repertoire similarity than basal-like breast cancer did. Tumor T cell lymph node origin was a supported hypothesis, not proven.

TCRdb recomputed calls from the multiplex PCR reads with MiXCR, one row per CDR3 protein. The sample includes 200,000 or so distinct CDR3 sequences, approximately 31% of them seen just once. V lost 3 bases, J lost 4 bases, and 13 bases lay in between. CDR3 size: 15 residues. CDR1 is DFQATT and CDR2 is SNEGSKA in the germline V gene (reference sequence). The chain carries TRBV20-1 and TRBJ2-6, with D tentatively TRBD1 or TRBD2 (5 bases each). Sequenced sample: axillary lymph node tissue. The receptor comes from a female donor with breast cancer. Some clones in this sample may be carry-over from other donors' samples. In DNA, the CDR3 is TGCAGTGCTAGGGGGGAGAGGGCAGGGGCCAACGTCCTGACTTTC. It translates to CSARGERAGANVLTF.